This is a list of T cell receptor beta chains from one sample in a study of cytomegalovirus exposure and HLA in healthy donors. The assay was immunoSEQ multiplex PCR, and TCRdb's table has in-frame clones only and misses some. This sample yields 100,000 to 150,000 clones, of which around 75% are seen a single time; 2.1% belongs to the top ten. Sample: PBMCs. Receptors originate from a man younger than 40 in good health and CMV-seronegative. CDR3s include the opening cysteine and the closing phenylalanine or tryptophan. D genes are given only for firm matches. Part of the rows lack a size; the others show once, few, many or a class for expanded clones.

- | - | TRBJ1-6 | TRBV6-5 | CASSLGAPLNSPLHF | TGTGCCAGCAGCCTGGGGGCTCCCTTAAATTCACCCCTCCACTTT
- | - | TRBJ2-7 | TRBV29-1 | CNPRRYEQYF | TGCAACCCGAGGCGGTACGAGCAGTACTTC
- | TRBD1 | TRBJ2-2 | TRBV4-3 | CASSQDGGQGTGELFF | TGCGCCAGCAGCCAAGATGGGGGACAGGGGACCGGGGAGCTGTTTTTT
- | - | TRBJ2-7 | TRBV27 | CASRSLASSYEQYF | TGTGCCAGCAGGTCCCTAGCAAGTTCCTACGAGCAGTACTTC
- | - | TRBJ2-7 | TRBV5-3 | CARSLAEGITGNEQYF | TGTGCCAGAAGCTTGGCCGAGGGAATCACGGGCAACGAGCAGTACTTC
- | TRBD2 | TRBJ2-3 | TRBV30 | CAWSAHSGGRSDTQYF | TGTGCCTGGAGTGCCCATAGCGGGGGGAGATCAGATACGCAGTATTTT
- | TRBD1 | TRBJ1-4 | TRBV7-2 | CASSFDRGGTNEKLFF | TGTGCCAGCAGCTTCGACAGGGGCGGGACTAATGAAAAACTGTTTTTT
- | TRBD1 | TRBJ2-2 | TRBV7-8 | CASSLSGGGGELFF | TGTGCCAGCAGCTTATCAGGGGGCGGCGGGGAGCTGTTTTTT
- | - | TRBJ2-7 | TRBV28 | CASSAPWGLWEQYF | TGTGCCAGCAGCGCACCCTGGGGCCTTTGGGAGCAGTACTTC
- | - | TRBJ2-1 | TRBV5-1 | CASSTDISSYNEQFF | TGCGCCAGCAGCACGGACATAAGCTCCTACAATGAGCAGTTCTTC
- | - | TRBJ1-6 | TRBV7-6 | CASSLDKGGQMLNSPLHF | TGTGCCAGCAGCTTAGATAAGGGGGGGCAAATGCTTAATTCACCCCTCCACTTT
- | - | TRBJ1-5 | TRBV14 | CASSQFGTHQPQHF | TGTGCCAGCAGCCAATTCGGTACCCATCAGCCCCAGCATTTT
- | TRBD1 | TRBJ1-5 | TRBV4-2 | CASSPVGGEGNQPQHF | TGTGCCAGCAGTCCAGTAGGGGGCGAAGGCAATCAGCCCCAGCATTTT
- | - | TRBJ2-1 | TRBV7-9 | CASVNGGGRPREQFF | TGTGCCAGCGTAAATGGGGGGGGGCGTCCGAGAGAGCAGTTCTTC
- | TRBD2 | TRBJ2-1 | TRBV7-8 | CASQLAGGTNEQFF | TGTGCCAGTCAATTAGCGGGGGGCACAAATGAGCAGTTCTTC
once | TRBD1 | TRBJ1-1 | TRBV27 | CASRPTGVGEAFF | TGTGCCAGCAGACCCACAGGGGTGGGCGAAGCTTTCTTT
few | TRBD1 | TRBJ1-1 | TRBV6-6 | CASSRSTGDTRAEAFF | TGTGCCAGCAGCCGTTCGACAGGGGACACGAGGGCTGAAGCTTTCTTT
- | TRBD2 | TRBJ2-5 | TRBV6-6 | CASSGLAGRGETQYF | TGTGCCAGCAGCGGACTAGCGGGGCGTGGGGAGACCCAGTACTTC
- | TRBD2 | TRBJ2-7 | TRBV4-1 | CASSQGLAALYEQYF | TGCGCCAGCAGCCAGGGACTAGCGGCGCTCTACGAGCAGTACTTC
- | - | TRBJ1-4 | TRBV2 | CASSGQGSRFF | TGTGCCAGCAGTGGGCAGGGTAGTCGTTTTTTT
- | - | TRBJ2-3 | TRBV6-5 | CASSYKTGRMTDTQYF | TGTGCCAGCAGTTACAAGACAGGGAGGATGACAGATACGCAGTATTTT
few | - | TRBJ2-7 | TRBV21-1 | CASSKQGASGGSYEQYF | TGTGCCAGCAGCAAACAGGGGGCTAGCGGGGGCTCCTACGAGCAGTACTTC
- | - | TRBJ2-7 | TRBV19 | CASSNGHYEQYF | TGTGCCAGTAGTAATGGTCACTACGAGCAGTACTTC
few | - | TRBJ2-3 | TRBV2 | CASSELMGVRQYF | TGTGCCAGCAGTGAACTGATGGGAGTCAGGCAGTATTTT
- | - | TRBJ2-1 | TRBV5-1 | CASSLSGGEYNEQFF | TGCGCCAGCAGCTTGTCGGGGGGCGAGTACAATGAGCAGTTCTTC
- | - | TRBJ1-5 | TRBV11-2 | CASSLGGGNQPQHF | TGTGCCAGCAGCTTAGGGGGGGGCAATCAGCCCCAGCATTTT
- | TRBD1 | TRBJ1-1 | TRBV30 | CAWRVDRGSGTEAFF | TGTGCCTGGAGGGTAGACAGGGGATCGGGCACTGAAGCTTTCTTC
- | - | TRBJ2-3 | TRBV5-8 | CASSPKKDTQYF | TGTGCCAGCAGCCCTAAGAAAGATACGCAGTATTTT
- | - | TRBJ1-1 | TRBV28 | CASSLGQNTEAFF | TGTGCCAGCAGCCTCGGACAGAACACTGAAGCTTTCTTT
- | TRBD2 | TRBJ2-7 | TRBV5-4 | CASSALAGGVYEQYF | TGTGCCAGCAGCGCCCTAGCGGGGGGAGTCTACGAGCAGTACTTC
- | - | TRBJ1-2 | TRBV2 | CASSEWQDNYGYTF | TGTGCCAGCAGTGAATGGCAGGATAACTATGGCTACACCTTC
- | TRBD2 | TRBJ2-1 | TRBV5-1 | CASSLTSGGYNEQFF | TGCGCCAGCAGCTTGACTAGCGGGGGGTACAATGAGCAGTTCTTC
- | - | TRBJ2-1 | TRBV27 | CASSLSRLNNEQFF | TGTGCCAGCAGTTTATCGCGCCTAAACAATGAGCAGTTCTTC
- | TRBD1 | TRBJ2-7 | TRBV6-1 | CASRRGQGDYEQYF | TGTGCCAGCAGACGGGGACAGGGAGATTACGAGCAGTACTTC
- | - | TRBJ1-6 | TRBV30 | CAWTQLYSPLHF | TGTGCCTGGACCCAACTTTATTCACCCCTCCACTTT
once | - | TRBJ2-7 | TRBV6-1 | CASSDNRVYEQYF | TGTGCCAGCAGTGATAACAGGGTCTACGAGCAGTACTTC
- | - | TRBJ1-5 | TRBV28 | CASSFQQGLNQPQHF | TGTGCCAGCAGTTTCCAACAGGGTCTCAATCAGCCCCAGCATTTT
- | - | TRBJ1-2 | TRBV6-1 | CASSLNGYTF | TGTGCCAGCAGTCTAAATGGCTACACCTTC
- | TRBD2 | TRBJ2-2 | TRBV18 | CASSQFSGGQNTGELFF | TGTGCCAGCTCACAGTTTAGCGGGGGACAGAACACCGGGGAGCTGTTTTTT
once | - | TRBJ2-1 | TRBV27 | CASSFYNEQFF | TGTGCCAGCAGTTTTTATAATGAGCAGTTCTTC
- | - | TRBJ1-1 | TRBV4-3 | CASSQVGTGTEAFF | TGCGCCAGCAGCCAGGTAGGAACAGGGACTGAAGCTTTCTTT
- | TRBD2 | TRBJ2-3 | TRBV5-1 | CASRGTSGVTDTQYF | TGCGCCAGCAGAGGGACTAGCGGTGTCACAGATACGCAGTATTTT
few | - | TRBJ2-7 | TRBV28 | CASTQEQYF | TGTGCCAGCACCCAGGAGCAGTACTTC
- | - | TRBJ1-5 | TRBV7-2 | CASGEGPSLQPQHF | TGTGCCAGCGGGGAGGGCCCGTCCTTACAGCCCCAGCATTTT
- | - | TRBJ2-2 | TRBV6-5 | CASSPYRGTTGELFF | TGTGCCAGCTCCCCGTACCGGGGTACGACCGGGGAGCTGTTTTTT
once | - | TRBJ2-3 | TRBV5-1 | CASSPEVNPTDTQYF | TGCGCCAGCAGCCCGGAGGTCAATCCCACAGATACGCAGTATTTT
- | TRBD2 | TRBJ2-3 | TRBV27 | CASSLWPAGGRTDTQYF | TGTGCCAGCAGTTTATGGCCAGCGGGGGGGCGGACAGATACGCAGTATTTT
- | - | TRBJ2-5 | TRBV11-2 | CASSARGSQETQYF | TGTGCCAGCAGCGCCCGGGGGAGCCAAGAGACCCAGTACTTC
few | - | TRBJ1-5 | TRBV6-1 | CASSEVGGFNQPQHF | TGTGCCAGCAGTGAAGTGGGAGGGTTCAATCAGCCCCAGCATTTT
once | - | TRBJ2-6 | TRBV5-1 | CASSLDLGLYSGANVLTF | TGCGCCAGCAGCTTGGATCTGGGGCTCTACTCTGGGGCCAACGTCCTGACTTTC
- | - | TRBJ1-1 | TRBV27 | CASSSDGGYTEAFF | TGTGCCAGCAGTTCCGACGGGGGGTACACTGAAGCTTTCTTT
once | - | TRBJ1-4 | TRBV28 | CASSLLAPPGSGEKLFF | TGTGCCAGCAGTTTGTTGGCGCCACCGGGGTCCGGTGAAAAACTGTTTTTT
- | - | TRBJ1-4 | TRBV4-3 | CASSRSGSFNEKLFF | TGCGCCAGCAGCCGGTCAGGGTCCTTTAATGAAAAACTGTTTTTT
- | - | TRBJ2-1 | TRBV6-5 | CASSSPATGEQFF | TGTGCCAGCAGTTCCCCAGCGACAGGCGAGCAGTTCTTC
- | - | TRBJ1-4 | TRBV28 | CASSPEGNEKLFF | TGTGCCAGCAGCCCGGAGGGGAATGAAAAACTGTTTTTT
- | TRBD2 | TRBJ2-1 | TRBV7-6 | CASSLSGGAYNEQFF | TGTGCCAGCAGCTTAAGCGGGGGGGCTTACAATGAGCAGTTCTTC
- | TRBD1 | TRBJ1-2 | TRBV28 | CASNPTGVLNGYTF | TGTGCCAGCAACCCGACAGGGGTCCTAAATGGCTACACCTTC
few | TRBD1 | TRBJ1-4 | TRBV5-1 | CASSSGTVNEKLFF | TGCGCCAGCAGCTCCGGGACAGTGAATGAAAAACTGTTTTTT
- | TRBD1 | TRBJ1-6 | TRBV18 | CASSETGEDSPLHF | TGTGCCAGCTCCGAGACAGGGGAGGACTCACCCCTCCACTTT